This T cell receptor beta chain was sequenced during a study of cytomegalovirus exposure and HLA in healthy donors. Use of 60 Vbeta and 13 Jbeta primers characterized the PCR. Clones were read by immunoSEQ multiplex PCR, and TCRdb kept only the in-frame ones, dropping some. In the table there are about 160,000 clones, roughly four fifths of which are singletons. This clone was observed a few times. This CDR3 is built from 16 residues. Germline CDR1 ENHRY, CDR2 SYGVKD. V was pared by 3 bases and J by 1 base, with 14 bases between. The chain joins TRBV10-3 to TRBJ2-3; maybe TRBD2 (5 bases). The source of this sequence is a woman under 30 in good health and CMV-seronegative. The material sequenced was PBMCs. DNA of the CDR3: TGTGCCATCAGTGACTCGCGGGTGGTCGGCACAGATACGCAGTATTTT. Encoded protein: CAISDSRVVGTDTQYF.